This TCR beta chain was observed in a study of OX40 agonist ivuxolimab in advanced cancers. Study-level background: Ivuxolimab, an antibody that agonizes OX40 (CD134), was administered to the patients.

For this clone: Its antigen remains unidentified.

Sequenced by immunoSEQ multiplex PCR; TCRdb stores in-frame clones only, minus some. The sample lists roughly 73,000 clones; approximately 86% were seen once. Findings and caveats of the study: CD8+ T cells averaged more expanded clones than CD4+. Also showing low normalized T-cell clonal expansion were some of the nonresponders.

This CDR3 spans 14 amino acids. Germline-derived CDR1 and CDR2 are MNHNY and SVGAGI (reference sequence). The V and J ends lost 6 bases and 10 bases respectively, with 21 bases between them. This chain uses TRBV6-6 with TRBJ1-1; the D gene is possibly TRBD1 (6 bases). This TCR was recovered from an adult with an advanced solid tumor such as melanoma, head and neck, liver or kidney cancer. The source was CD4+ or CD8+ T cells sorted from blood, collected in a trial of the OX40 agonist ivuxolimab. The DNA of the CDR3 is TGTGCCAGCAGCTCTCGATTTTCAGGGGAGCGAGCTTTCTTT. It encodes CASSSRFSGERAFF.